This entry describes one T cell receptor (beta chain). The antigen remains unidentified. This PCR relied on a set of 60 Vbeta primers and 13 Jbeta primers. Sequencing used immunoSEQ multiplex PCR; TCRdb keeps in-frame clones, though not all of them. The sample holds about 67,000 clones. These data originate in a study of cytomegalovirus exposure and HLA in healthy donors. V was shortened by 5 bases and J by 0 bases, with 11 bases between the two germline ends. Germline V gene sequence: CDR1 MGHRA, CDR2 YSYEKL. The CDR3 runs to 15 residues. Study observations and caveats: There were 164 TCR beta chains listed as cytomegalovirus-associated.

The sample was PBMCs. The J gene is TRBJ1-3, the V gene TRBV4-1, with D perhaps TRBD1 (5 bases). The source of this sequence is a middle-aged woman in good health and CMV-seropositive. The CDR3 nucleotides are TGCGCCAGCAGCGCCCGACAGAGCTCTGGAAACACCATATATTTT. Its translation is CASSARQSSGNTIYF.